This T cell receptor (beta chain) was obtained from a study of shared clonotypes between healthy human individuals. Study overall: The composition of the donors was a couple of women and a few men aged 18 to 49.

Of note for this clone: Its antigen is unknown.

Overall study results and limits: Relative to clonotypes present in all four donors, those not shared had lower generation probabilities.

Deletions cut 2 bases from V and 6 bases from J, with 16 bases between. In germline, CDR1 is MDHEN, CDR2 SYDVKM. The CDR3 contains 15 residues. Sorted-subset replicate PCR reactions contained 150 to 200 ng DNA, corresponding to some 29,000 T cell genomes. The repertoire was sequenced with immunoSEQ multiplex PCR; TCRdb's copy has only in-frame clones and lacks some. The data hold approximately 2.1 million clones, with just over 90% observed a single time. The TCR was taken from a man between 18 and 35 years old in good health. Some clones in this sample may be carry-over from other donors' samples. Sequencing was done on a sample of naive CD4+ T cells from PBMCs. Specified subset: CD45RA+ positively selected. This chain joins TRBV28 and TRBJ1-2, with TRBD1 as a possible D gene (5 bases). The chain's CDR3 is CASSLPTGGRDGYTF. DNA of the CDR3: TGTGCCAGCAGTTTACCTACAGGCGGCCGGGATGGCTACACCTTC.